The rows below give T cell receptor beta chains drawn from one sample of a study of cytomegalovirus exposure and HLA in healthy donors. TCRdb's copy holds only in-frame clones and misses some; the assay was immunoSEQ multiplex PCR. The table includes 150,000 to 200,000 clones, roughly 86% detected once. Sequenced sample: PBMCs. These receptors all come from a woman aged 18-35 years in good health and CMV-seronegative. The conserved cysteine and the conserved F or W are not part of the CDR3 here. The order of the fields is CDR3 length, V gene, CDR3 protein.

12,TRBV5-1,ASDGGGIQETQY
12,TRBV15,ATSMTGWGTEAF
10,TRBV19,ASSIEGYEQY
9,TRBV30,AVRERTEAF
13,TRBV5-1,ASSVSGGWRETQY
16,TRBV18,ASSPLSLQGGAADTQY
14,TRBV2,ASSEPGQGPYNEQF
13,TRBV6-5,ASQTTSGRSYEQY
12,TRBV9,ASSRSGRTGELF
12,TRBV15,ATSREEVGFGYT
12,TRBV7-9,ASSLRGRGDTQY
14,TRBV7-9,ASSPKRDINTGELF
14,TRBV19,ASSIVRGPMNTEAF
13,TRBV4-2,ASSQAGDSSYEQY
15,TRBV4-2,ASSQATTGSPTDTQY
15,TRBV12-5,ASGLVQGVAGVNEQF
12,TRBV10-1,ASSETVGDEKLF
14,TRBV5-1,ASSFTVGPANEKLF
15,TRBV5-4,ASSFGGVSSTRNEQY
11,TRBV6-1,ANGQGPNYGYT
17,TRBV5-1,ASSYYPSAGISNTGELF
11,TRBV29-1,SVGWQANEKLF
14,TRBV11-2,ASSSPGTVSYNEQF
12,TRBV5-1,ASSSGTKSDTQY
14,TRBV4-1,ASSQDPGGPYNEQF
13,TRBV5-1,ASSGGDRVAYGYT
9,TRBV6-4,ASAETYEQY
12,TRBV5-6,ASSRTGTNYGYT
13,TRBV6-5,ASRPTGTVNEKLF
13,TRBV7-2,ASKKGTEFNYGYT
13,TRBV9,ASSAGGQGASPLH
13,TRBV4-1,ASSQEGQGRDEQF
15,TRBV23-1,ASRDRGNPEVDQPQH
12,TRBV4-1,ASRNSGAREKLF
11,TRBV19,ASSGTGTEGYT
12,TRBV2,ASTQRGLAGEEF
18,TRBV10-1,ASSEPRVPPYTYSNQPQH
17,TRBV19,ASSGVWARPSGRTYEQY
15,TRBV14,ASSQDAGFFSGNTIY
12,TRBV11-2,ASSLGAGEGTQY
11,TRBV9,ASSAGGWYGYT
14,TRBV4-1,ASREGRGPPVDEQF
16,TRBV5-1,ASSLDPGTGAGANVLT
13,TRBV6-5,ASSRLTRTDTEAF
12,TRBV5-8,ASRHRQLNQPQH
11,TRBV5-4,ASRLDRGPEAF
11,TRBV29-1,SVAARGTGELF
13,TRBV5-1,ASSLSDRGRNGYT
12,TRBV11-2,ASSISTGGTEAF
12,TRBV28,ASTLIGGKYGYT
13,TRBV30,AWSVRISGANVLT
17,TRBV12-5,ASGLSKSVHDRLEGGYT
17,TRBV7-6,ASSRIAGVGSFSTDTQY
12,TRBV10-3,AFRDRVIRQPQH
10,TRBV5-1,ASSTSHNEQF